The clone carrying this T cell receptor beta chain was picked up a small number of times. The PCR used 60 Vbeta and 13 Jbeta primers. Method: immunoSEQ multiplex PCR; TCRdb's copy keeps in-frame clones and lacks some. Altogether 75,000 to 90,000 clones are present, about 79% being singletons, with the ten largest covering 4.5% to 7%. These data belong to a study of cytomegalovirus exposure and HLA in healthy donors. The TCR originated in a male donor in good health and CMV-seropositive. The sequenced sample was PBMCs.

The chain's CDR3 is CASSGQGVNQPQHF. In DNA, the CDR3 is TGTGCCAGCAGTGGGCAGGGCGTCAATCAGCCCCAGCATTTT. V and J are TRBV6-1 and TRBJ1-5, with D possibly TRBD1 on 5 matching bases. Trimming cost V 4 bases and J 3 bases, with 10 bases left between them. This CDR3 is built from 14 residues. Per germline, CDR1 MNHNS and CDR2 SASEGT.